These 4 T cell receptor beta chains share one sample of origin, sequenced in a study of response to subunit inactivated influenza vaccine. One entry per CDR3 protein, called by TCRdb with MiXCR from the RT-PCR reads. Counted here are hundreds of thousands of distinct CDR3 sequences, less than 15% occurring once; the ten biggest clones make up approximately 7.6%. The sequencing used PBMCs from blood, collected roughly 15 days before vaccination. Source of these receptors: a man aged 50 to 59 who received an inactivated influenza vaccine.

The chain joins TRBV4-2 to TRBJ1-4; the D gene is possibly TRBD1 (6 bases). CDR3 size: 17 residues. Germline CDR1 LGHNA, CDR2 YNFKEQ. V lost 0 bases and J lost 7, with 18 bases in between. The CDR3 sequence is CASSQEGAGAVGEKLFF. The DNA of the CDR3 is TGTGCCAGCAGCCAAGAGGGGGCAGGGGCGGTTGGTGAAAAACTGTTTTTT.

This clonotype was observed many times. The genes are TRBV5-1 and TRBJ2-3; TRBD1 matches 7 bases. Germline trimming cut 4 bases from V and 2 bases from J; bases unmatched to any gene: 7. The CDR3 totals 15 residues. Germline CDR1 is SGHRS and CDR2 is YFSETQ. CDR3 DNA sequence: TGCGCCAGCAGCCCCCTCAGGGGGAACACAGATACGCAGTATTTT. Its translation is CASSPLRGNTDTQYF.

This clonotype was counted between two and nine times. The chain couples TRBV5-1 to TRBJ1-4; 9 bases are a match to TRBD1. CDR3 size: 16 residues. V lost 2 bases and J lost 2; bases outside the gene matches: 4. The germline CDR1 and CDR2 sequences are SGHRS and YFSETQ. Written as DNA, the CDR3 is TGCGCCAGCAGCTTCGATGGGACAGGGACTAATGAAAAACTGTTTTTT. Translating gives CASSFDGTGTNEKLFF.

In this sample, this clonotype turned up a few times. The genes are TRBV30 and TRBJ2-5, with 13 positions matching TRBD2. The J segment lost 1 base and the V segment lost 8 bases, leaving 7 bases of the junction unmatched. From germline, CDR1 is GTSNPN and CDR2 SVGIG (reference sequence). The CDR3 totals 15 residues. In DNA, the CDR3 is TGTGCCACCGGGACTAGCGGGACCGCCCAAGAGACCCAGTACTTC. It translates to CATGTSGTAQETQYF. The complete variable domain, with remaining parts taken from reference TRBV30 and TRBJ2-5, reads SQTIHQWPATLVQPVGSPLSLECTVEGTSNPNLYWYRQAAGRGLQLLFYSVGIGQISSEVPQNLSASRPQDRQFILSSKKLLLSDSGFYLCATGTSGTAQETQYFGPGTRLLVL.